Presented here are 12 T cell receptor beta chains from one specimen sequenced in a study of technical replicates of blood from a handful of donors. Sequenced by immunoSEQ multiplex PCR; TCRdb stores in-frame clones only, minus some. Among more than 70,000 clones, roughly 93% were seen once, and the ten largest hold roughly 0.25%. Sequencing was done on a sample of T cells isolated from PBMCs. The receptors here all came from a human donor in good health.

This rearrangement joins TRBV7-6 to TRBJ1-2, with a tentative D call TRBD1 (5 bases). Trimming removed 1 base at V and 5 bases at J, with 8 bases between. CDR1 SGHVS and CDR2 FNYEAQ come from the germline V gene. This CDR3 region has 13 residues. CDR3 sequence reads: CASSLDPGYGYTF. DNA of the CDR3: TGTGCCAGCAGCTTAGATCCAGGGTATGGCTACACCTTC.

This chain uses TRBV19 with TRBJ2-3, with D possibly being TRBD2 (6 bases). This CDR3 has 20 amino acids. V was shortened by 0 bases and J by 5 bases, with 27 bases between the two germline ends. CDR1 LNHDA and CDR2 SQIVND come from the germline V gene (reference sequence). CDR3 loop: CASSIDPPPVRRERGDTQYF. The CDR3 DNA follows: TGTGCCAGTAGTATAGATCCACCGCCGGTGAGACGGGAGCGAGGAGATACGCAGTATTTT.

CDR3 sequence reads: CATSDGDSNQPQHF. CDR3 in DNA: TGTGCCACCAGCGACGGAGATAGCAATCAGCCCCAGCATTTT. The V gene is TRBV15, the J gene TRBJ1-5, with D unclear. CDR1 is LNHNV and CDR2 is YYDKDF in the germline V gene (reference sequence). The CDR3 has 14 amino acids. The V end was cut by 5 bases, the J end by 0 bases, with 8 bases between.

The V call is TRBV7-9, the J call TRBJ2-7, with 8 positions matching TRBD1. Germline V lookup: CDR1 SEHNR, CDR2 FQNEAQ (reference sequence). V was clipped by 2 bases and J by 0 bases; unmatched bases: 3. The CDR3 contains 15 residues. The CDR3 DNA sequence: TGTGCCAGCAGCTTACCGGGGACAGGCTCCTACGAGCAGTACTTC. Protein product: CASSLPGTGSYEQYF.

The V and J genes are TRBV7-8 and TRBJ2-3, with D maybe TRBD1 (6 bases). The CDR3 extends over 15 amino acids. Germline lookup yields CDR1 SGHVS and CDR2 FQNEAQ. V dropped 1 base and J dropped 3 bases, with 11 bases sitting between them. The CDR3 DNA sequence: TGTGCCAGCAGCTTAGACAGGGTCGTGACAGATACGCAGTATTTT. It codes for CASSLDRVVTDTQYF.

The chain recombines TRBV11-2 with TRBJ1-1, with D tentatively TRBD1 (6 bases). The CDR3 runs 11 residues. Germline CDR1 SGHAT, CDR2 FQNNGV. Trimming pared 5 bases from V and 8 bases from J, leaving 9 bases between. CDR3 loop: CASSRTAEAFF. CDR3 coding DNA: TGTGCCAGCAGCAGGACAGCCGAAGCTTTCTTT.

The chain links TRBV18 to TRBJ1-3; a weak D match, TRBD1 (6 bases). V was pared by 0 bases and J by 8 bases, with 14 bases between. The germline gives CDR1 KGHSH, CDR2 LQKENI. This CDR3 has 15 residues. CDR3 protein: CASSPPFRGKDTIYF. As DNA, the CDR3 is TGTGCCAGCTCACCACCCTTCAGGGGAAAGGACACCATATATTTT.

This CDR3 reads CASSSGSNEQFF. CDR3 bases: TGTGCCAGCAGCTCCGGGTCCAATGAGCAGTTCTTC. The rearrangement uses TRBV7-9 and TRBJ2-1, with D uncertain. The CDR3 is 12 residues long. Between the trimmed V and J ends, which lost 4 bases and 6 bases, there was a span of 7 bases. Germline CDR1 and CDR2: SEHNR and FQNEAQ (reference sequence).

The J gene is TRBJ2-2, the V gene TRBV11-1, with 9 positions matching TRBD1. The germline CDR1 and CDR2 sequences are SGHAT and FQDESV (reference sequence). The CDR3 loop spans 15 amino acids. Trimming at V came to 8 bases and at J to 5 bases, leaving 9 bases not matched to a gene. The CDR3, as DNA: TGTGCCAGCCGCCCCGGGACAGGGTTAACCGGGGAGCTGTTTTTT. It encodes CASRPGTGLTGELFF.

The chain recombines TRBV4-1 with TRBJ2-2; no clear D gene. CDR1 and CDR2 (germline): MGHRA, YSYEKL. V lost 6 bases and J lost 7, with 12 bases in between. The CDR3 spans 13 residues. The CDR3 here is CASSPMLHGELFF. CDR3 nucleotide sequence: TGCGCCAGCAGTCCAATGTTACACGGGGAGCTGTTTTTT.

The J gene is TRBJ1-1, the V gene TRBV9; perhaps TRBD1 as D (5 bases). CDR3 size: 14 residues. Germline V gene lookup returns CDR1 SGDLS and CDR2 YYNGEE. Trimming pared 4 bases from V and 0 bases from J, leaving 10 bases between. CDR3 loop: CASSLVGVNTEAFF. The CDR3 DNA is TGTGCCAGCAGCCTGGTAGGGGTGAACACTGAAGCTTTCTTT.

The CDR3 reads CASSLRGGVSYEQYF. As DNA, the CDR3 is TGTGCCAGCAGCTTACGGGGGGGCGTGTCCTACGAGCAGTACTTC. The rearrangement uses TRBV7-3 and TRBJ2-7, with 8 positions matching TRBD2. The ends lost 2 bases at V and 1 base at J; junction bases unmatched: 4. Germline-derived CDR1 and CDR2 are SGHTA and FQGTGA. This CDR3 spans 15 amino acids.